This is a list of T cell receptor beta chains from one sample in a study of CD8+CD57+ T cells in acquired aplastic anemia. In TCRdb, the reads were re-called with MiXCR into one record per CDR3 protein. Counted here are about half a million distinct CDR3 sequences, about a third occurring once; the ten biggest clones make up roughly 0.8%. Sample: sorted CD4+, CD8+, or CD8+CD57+ T cells (not recorded which) from PBMCs. The receptors derive from a human donor with aplastic anemia. CDR3s include the opening cysteine and the closing phenylalanine or tryptophan. The D gene is left open where the match is weak. Size is omitted from some rows. Given values are once, few, many or a class for expanded clones.

cdr3_nt cdr3_aa v_call d_call j_call clone_size
TGTGCCAGCACCCCTCCTGGAAACACCATATATTTT CASTPPGNTIYF TRBV25-1 . TRBJ1-3 .
TGTGCCAGCGGCCAACAGGGAAGAAGGGCCGATAACACTGAAGCTTTCTTT CASGQQGRRADNTEAFF TRBV4-2 . TRBJ1-1 .
TGCGCCAGCAGCTTGGTGGCGGCCGCGCAGGCATGGGAGCAGTTCTTC CASSLVAAAQAWEQFF TRBV5-1 . TRBJ2-1 .
TGTGCTGAACATCCAGTCCCCGACAATGAGCAGTTCTTC CAEHPVPDNEQFF TRBV2 . TRBJ2-1 .
TGCGCCAGCAGTGATGAGCGTTTTGACACCGGGGAGCTGTTTTTT CASSDERFDTGELFF TRBV10-2 . TRBJ2-2 .
TGTGCCAGCAGCTTATCGTTGGGCACTGAAGCTTTCTTT CASSLSLGTEAFF TRBV7-3 . TRBJ1-1 many
TGTGCCAGCAGTCCTACTAGCGGGTCGGGAAATGAGCAGTTCTTC CASSPTSGSGNEQFF TRBV11-1 TRBD2 TRBJ2-1 .
TGTGCCATCAGTGAGTCAGGAGGTAATAGCAATCAGCCCCAGCATTTT CAISESGGNSNQPQHF TRBV10-3 . TRBJ1-5 .
TGCAGTGCTGAATCGACAGGATCGGACACTGAAGCTTTCTTT CSAESTGSDTEAFF TRBV20-1 . TRBJ1-1 few
TGTGCCACCCACGGCGAGAGGGCCTACGAGCAGTACTTC CATHGERAYEQYF TRBV15 . TRBJ2-7 few
TGTGCCAGCAGAAGGACAGCAGACCGTAACAATGAGCAGTTCTTC CASRRTADRNNEQFF TRBV6-1 . TRBJ2-1 .
TGTGCCAGCACTTATTTCGACAGTGGTTCTGAAGCTTTCTTT CASTYFDSGSEAFF TRBV7-2 . TRBJ1-1 few
TGTGCCAGCAGCCCAGGGGGGGGATCAGGTGGCTACACCTTC CASSPGGGSGGYTF TRBV9 TRBD1 TRBJ1-2 few
TGCAGTGCCATTAAGCTAGCAGGCGCTCAGGGGGCCCAGCCCCAGCATTTT CSAIKLAGAQGAQPQHF TRBV20-1 TRBD1 TRBJ1-5 few
TGTGCCATCAGTGACCTGGGACAGTGGGGGAACACTGAAGCTTTCTTT CAISDLGQWGNTEAFF TRBV10-3 TRBD1 TRBJ1-1 many
TGTGCCAGCAGCTTAGGGACAGGTGATAGCAATCAGCCCCAGCATTTT CASSLGTGDSNQPQHF TRBV7-9 TRBD1 TRBJ1-5 many
TGTGCCAGCAGCTTAGTTATACCCGGGACTAGCGGGGGAGGTGGTATTCACGAGCAGTACTTC CASSLVIPGTSGGGGIHEQYF TRBV7-9 TRBD2 TRBJ2-7 few
TGTGCCAGCAGCTTAGAAGGACGGTTAGGGCATGAGCAGTTCTTC CASSLEGRLGHEQFF TRBV11-1 . TRBJ2-1 .
TGTGCCATCAGTGAGTGGGAGGTGAGCAATCAGCCCCAGCATTTT CAISEWEVSNQPQHF TRBV10-3 . TRBJ1-5 .
TGTGCCAGCAGAGCCCTCCGGGACCCGTACGAGCAGTACTTC CASRALRDPYEQYF TRBV6-1 . TRBJ2-7 .
TGTGCCACCAGCAGAGGACAGGGGAGTGGCTACACCTTC CATSRGQGSGYTF TRBV15 TRBD1 TRBJ1-2 .
TGTGCCAGCAGTGCTGGAGCGTGGAATGAGCAGTTCTTC CASSAGAWNEQFF TRBV7-3 . TRBJ2-1 many
TGTGCCAGCAGCCCGCCCTCCGGTCGGACAGGGTTATTTGGCTACACCTTC CASSPPSGRTGLFGYTF TRBV11-2 TRBD1 TRBJ1-2 many
TGTGCCAGCAGTCCAAGACGGGGGGGCGACACAGATACGCAGTATTTT CASSPRRGGDTDTQYF TRBV9 TRBD2 TRBJ2-3 few
TGTGCCAGCAGCGTAGAGCCAGATGGGAATCAGCCCCAGCATTTT CASSVEPDGNQPQHF TRBV9 . TRBJ1-5 few
TGTGCCTGGCAACCGCTCGACAGCCGAATCCATTTT CAWQPLDSRIHF TRBV30 . TRBJ1-4 .
TGTGCCATCAGTGAGGTAGGGGAGACTGAAGCTTTCTTT CAISEVGETEAFF TRBV10-3 . TRBJ1-1 many